The 23 T cell receptor beta chains below come from one sample, sequenced in a study of blood T cell repertoires in COVID-19. Generated by immunoSEQ multiplex PCR, the TCRdb table keeps only in-frame clones and is missing some. This table holds roughly 200,000 clones, roughly nine tenths found once. Sequencing used peripheral blood. These receptors came from a man aged 35-49 years with acute or convalescent COVID-19.

V and J are TRBV4-2 and TRBJ2-1; D ambiguous. The CDR3 loop spans 17 amino acids. V was shortened by 0 bases and J by 0 bases, with 12 bases between the two germline ends. The germline CDR1 and CDR2 sequences are LGHNA and YNFKEQ. For the CDR3, the DNA is TGTGCCAGCAGCCAAGAGCTGGGCAGAAGCTCCTACAATGAGCAGTTCTTC. As protein: CASSQELGRSSYNEQFF.

The chain joins TRBV2 to TRBJ1-1; D is ambiguous. The CDR3 totals 16 residues. Germline CDR1 is SNHLY and CDR2 is FYNNEI. V lost 6 bases to trimming and J lost 0 bases, with 17 bases between them. The CDR3 sequence: CASRKDPGTLNTEAFF. The DNA of the CDR3 is TGTGCCAGCAGGAAAGACCCGGGAACTCTGAACACTGAAGCTTTCTTT.

This chain links TRBV5-4 with TRBJ1-2, with unresolved D. V was cut by 3 bases and J by 5 bases, with 11 bases left in between. This CDR3 has 13 amino acids. From germline, CDR1 is SGHNT and CDR2 YYREEE (reference sequence). CDR3 protein: CASSSLTTYGYTF. The CDR3 DNA reads as TGTGCCAGCAGCTCGCTTACCACTTATGGCTACACCTTC.

This chain connects TRBV5-1 to TRBJ2-7, with 9 positions matching TRBD2. This CDR3 spans 17 amino acids. Trimming cost V 2 bases and J 5 bases; bases outside gene matches: 14. Germline assignment: CDR1 SGHRS and CDR2 YFSETQ. In DNA form, the CDR3 reads TGCGCCAGCAGCTTCCGGATTTCCGGGACTAGCATACACGAGCAGTACTTC. Translation gives CASSFRISGTSIHEQYF.

In this sample, this clone turned up once. The J gene is TRBJ2-1, the V gene TRBV16; 8 bases agree with TRBD1. Per the germline V gene, CDR1 is KGHSY and CDR2 is FQNENV. The ends lost 4 bases at V and 13 bases at J; junction bases unmatched: 6. The CDR3 is made up of 12 amino acids. CDR3 sequence (DNA): TGTGCCAGCAGCCGAGGACAGGGAGGCCAGTTCTTC. Its protein product is CASSRGQGGQFF.

This clone came up once. The V call is TRBV5-1, the J call TRBJ1-1; D gene ambiguous. V lost 4 bases to trimming and J lost 0 bases, with 16 bases between them. The CDR3 totals 16 residues. CDR1 and CDR2 (germline): SGHRS, YFSETQ. This chain's CDR3 is CASSPRSGAMNTEAFF. CDR3 coding DNA: TGCGCCAGCAGCCCGAGATCTGGAGCTATGAACACTGAAGCTTTCTTT.

This chain joins TRBV6-5 and TRBJ1-3; the D is unclear. Germline assignment: CDR1 MNHEY and CDR2 SVGAGI. V lost 2 bases to trimming and J lost 0 bases, with 8 bases between them. There are 15 residues in the CDR3. This CDR3 is CASSYQAFSGNTIYF. The DNA of the CDR3 is TGTGCCAGCAGTTACCAGGCGTTCTCTGGAAACACCATATATTTT.

This chain connects TRBV3-1 (or the pseudogene TRBV3-2) to TRBJ1-1; no firm D call. Per the germline V gene, CDR1 is LGHDT and CDR2 is YNNKEL (reference sequence). Trimming left V 4 bases short and J 0 bases short, with 6 bases between. This CDR3 region has 13 residues. In DNA, the CDR3 is TGTGCCAGCAGCCTAAATATGAACACTGAAGCTTTCTTT. The encoded protein is CASSLNMNTEAFF.

V usage is TRBV7-2 and J usage is TRBJ2-2; 9 nucleotides agree with TRBD1. The germline CDR1 and CDR2 sequences are SGHTA and FQGNSA. The J segment lost 6 bases and the V segment lost 5 bases, leaving 7 bases of the junction unmatched. There are 15 residues in the CDR3. The CDR3 DNA sequence: TGTGCCAGCAGCACAGACAGGGGGAGAGCCGGGGAGCTGTTTTTT. Translating it yields CASSTDRGRAGELFF. Filled out from reference TRBV7-2 and TRBJ2-2, the complete variable domain reads GAGVSQSPSNKVTEKGKDVELRCDPISGHTALYWYRQSLGQGLEFLIYFQGNSAPDKSGLPSDRFSAERTGGSVSTLTIQRTQQEDSAVYLCASSTDRGRAGELFFGEGSRLTVL.

The chain is built from TRBV7-2 and TRBJ2-7, with TRBD2 matching 13 bases. The CDR3 length is 18 residues. The ends lost 0 bases at V and 6 bases at J; junction bases unmatched: 11. The germline CDR1 and CDR2 sequences are SGHTA and FQGNSA. The CDR3 loop is CASSLAAGLAGRGGEQYF. As DNA, the CDR3 is TGTGCCAGCAGCTTAGCGGCGGGACTAGCGGGGCGCGGTGGCGAGCAGTACTTC.

For the CDR3, the DNA is TGTGCCTGGACTAATATGGATACGCAGTATTTT. Amino acids: CAWTNMDTQYF. The genes are TRBV30 and TRBJ2-3; no firm D call. The CDR3 is made up of 11 amino acids. With 4 bases removed from V and 6 bases from J, the gap between germline ends came to 8 bases. CDR1 and CDR2 (germline): GTSNPN, SVGIG (reference sequence).

V and J are TRBV11-2 and TRBJ1-2, with 8 positions matching TRBD1. There are 17 residues in the CDR3. Germline CDR1 and CDR2: SGHAT and FQNNGV. V lost 5 bases, J lost 7 bases, and 18 bases stayed unmatched. This CDR3 reads CASSLQGQGAEVGGYTF. Written as DNA, the CDR3 is TGTGCCAGCAGCCTACAGGGGCAGGGGGCTGAAGTAGGTGGCTACACCTTC.

This CDR3 reads CASSILEGAKNIQYF. CDR3 in DNA: TGTGCCAGTAGTATACTTGAGGGAGCCAAAAACATTCAGTACTTC. The chain is built from TRBV19 and TRBJ2-4; a possible D gene is TRBD2 (5 bases). V dropped 2 bases and J dropped 0 bases, with 8 bases sitting between them. Looked up from germline, CDR1 is LNHDA and CDR2 is SQIVND (reference sequence). This CDR3 is built from 15 residues.

The chain is built from TRBV7-9 and TRBJ2-5; TRBD2 is a possible D gene (6 bases). Germline V gene sequence: CDR1 SEHNR, CDR2 FQNEAQ (reference sequence). The CDR3 sequence is 15 residues long. Between the trimmed V and J ends, which lost 3 bases and 3 bases, there was a span of 14 bases. The CDR3 DNA reads as TGTGCCAGCAGCTTTGGGCGGGACTCGAAAGAGACCCAGTACTTC. It translates to CASSFGRDSKETQYF.

The chain combines TRBV9 with TRBJ1-2; 8 bases line up with TRBD1. Germline V gene data show CDR1 as SGDLS and CDR2 as YYNGEE. V was clipped by 0 bases and J by 2 bases; unmatched bases: 3. The CDR3 consists of 15 residues. CDR3 loop: CASSVGDRTNYGYTF. CDR3 nucleotide sequence: TGTGCCAGCAGCGTAGGGGACAGGACCAACTATGGCTACACCTTC.

The V call is TRBV5-6, the J call TRBJ2-5; the D gene is possibly TRBD1 (5 bases). Germline CDR1 and CDR2: SGHDT and YYEEEE. The CDR3 is made up of 13 amino acids. The ends were cut back, 5 bases at V and 5 bases at J, with 13 bases in the middle. The CDR3 region is CASRGLRVETQYF. In DNA form, the CDR3 reads TGTGCCAGCAGGGGGCTCCGCGTTGAGACCCAGTACTTC.

The chain joins TRBV10-3 to TRBJ1-5; 7 positions agree with TRBD1. Germline CDR1 is ENHRY and CDR2 is SYGVKD. This CDR3 is built from 14 residues. Trimming at V came to 6 bases and at J to 1 base, leaving 3 bases not matched to a gene. This CDR3 is CAIRGDSSNQPQHF. CDR3 sequence (DNA): TGTGCCATCAGGGGGGACAGCAGCAATCAGCCCCAGCATTTT.

This sequence joins TRBV5-1 and TRBJ2-2; D possibly corresponds to TRBD1 (6 bases). With 4 bases removed from V and 4 bases from J, the gap between germline ends came to 17 bases. The CDR3 is 16 amino acids. The germline CDR1 and CDR2 sequences are SGHRS and YFSETQ. The CDR3 loop reads CASSPRAGVATGELFF. CDR3 DNA: TGCGCCAGCAGCCCGAGGGCAGGGGTGGCCACCGGGGAGCTGTTTTTT.

This chain links TRBV11-2 with TRBJ2-7; no firm D call. V dropped 6 bases and J dropped 3 bases, with 12 bases sitting between them. There are 13 residues in the CDR3. Germline CDR1 reads SGHAT; CDR2 reads FQNNGV. Here the CDR3 reads CASSSTVDYEQYF. CDR3 coding DNA: TGTGCCAGCAGTTCGACTGTAGACTACGAGCAGTACTTC. The variable domain in full, with the rest retrieved from reference TRBV11-2 and TRBJ2-7, is EAGVAQSPRYKIIEKRQSVAFWCNPISGHATLYWYQQILGQGPKLLIQFQNNGVVDDSQLPKDRFSAERLKGVDSTLKIQPAKLEDSAVYLCASSSTVDYEQYFGPGTRLTVT.

The chain uses TRBV11-2 and TRBJ2-7; tentative D call: TRBD2 (7 bases). CDR1 is SGHAT, CDR2 FQNNGV, per germline. Trimming took off 6 bases at V and 2 bases at J, with 11 bases between the two ends. The length of the CDR3 is 13 residues. The DNA for the CDR3 is TGTGCCAGCAGTCGGGGGGCGGCCTACGAGCAGTACTTC. This encodes CASSRGAAYEQYF.

The chain recombines TRBV5-1 with TRBJ2-7; 8 bases are a match to TRBD1. Trimming removed 1 base from V and 7 bases from J; junction bases left unmatched: 19. CDR3 size: 18 residues. Germline-derived CDR1 and CDR2 are SGHRS and YFSETQ. The DNA of the CDR3 is TGCGCCAGCAGCTTGAGACAGGGGTCGCCGCAGCCACGGAGGGAGCAGTACTTC. It codes for CASSLRQGSPQPRREQYF.

The V gene is TRBV6-2 or TRBV6-3, the J gene TRBJ1-2, with 8 bases matching TRBD1. Trimming cost V 6 bases and J 7 bases; bases outside gene matches: 10. This CDR3 has 14 residues. Germline loops: CDR1 MNHEY, CDR2 SVGEGT. CDR3 nucleotides: TGTGCCAGCAGCCTTGGACAGGGATTCTCTGGCTACACCTTC. This codes for CASSLGQGFSGYTF.

The chain recombines TRBV4-3 with TRBJ1-1, with D perhaps TRBD1 (6 bases). The CDR3 is made up of 13 amino acids. Germline lookup yields CDR1 LGHNA and CDR2 YSLEER. Trimming took 1 base from V and 10 from J, leaving 13 bases between them. CDR3 nucleotides: TGCGCCAGCAGCCAAGCGGGGGGCCGGGCAGCTTTCTTT. The encoded protein is CASSQAGGRAAFF.